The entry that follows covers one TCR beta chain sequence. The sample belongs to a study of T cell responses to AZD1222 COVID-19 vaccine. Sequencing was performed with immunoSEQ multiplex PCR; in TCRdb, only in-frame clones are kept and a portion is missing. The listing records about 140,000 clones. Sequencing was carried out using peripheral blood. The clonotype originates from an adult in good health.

The chain's CDR3 is CASSLVGDTEAFF. CDR3 in DNA: TGTGCCAGCAGCCTCGTGGGGGACACTGAAGCTTTCTTT. This chain links TRBV12-3 or TRBV12-4 with TRBJ1-1; D is possibly TRBD1 (5 bases). Trimming left V 6 bases short and J 3 bases short, with 11 bases between. The CDR3 extends over 13 amino acids.